Following are 8 T cell receptor beta chains from one sample sequenced in a study of cytomegalovirus exposure and HLA in healthy donors. Generated by immunoSEQ multiplex PCR, the TCRdb table keeps only in-frame clones and is missing some. Counted here are approximately 160,000 clones, just under 90% occurring once; the ten biggest clones make up 3.5% to 4.5%. Sample: PBMCs. These receptors all stem from a man aged 18 to 35 in good health and CMV-seropositive.

The CDR3 DNA reads TGCGCCAGCAGCTTGGAATATCCTAGCGGTCGTGATGAGCAGTTCTTC. Amino acid sequence: CASSLEYPSGRDEQFF. The chain combines TRBV5-1 with TRBJ2-1; 7 bases line up with TRBD2. The V segment lost 0 bases and the J segment 8 bases; nucleotides outside the gene matches: 11. This CDR3 is 16 amino acids long. Germline V gene lookup returns CDR1 SGHRS and CDR2 YFSETQ.

The rearrangement links TRBV5-1 to TRBJ2-2, with D perhaps matching TRBD1 (5 bases). Trimming took off 0 bases at V and 3 bases at J, with 18 bases between the two ends. CDR1 is SGHRS, CDR2 YFSETQ, per germline. This CDR3 is built from 18 residues. The CDR3 DNA reads as TGCGCCAGCAGCTTGGAGGGCAGGACATCGATGTACACCGGGGAGCTGTTTTTT. Amino acids: CASSLEGRTSMYTGELFF.

The chain couples TRBV5-6 to TRBJ2-1, with 8 bases lining up with TRBD2. Losses at the gene ends were 1 base for V and 3 bases for J; bases not matched to a gene: 9. Germline V CDR1 and CDR2: SGHDT, YYEEEE. The CDR3 has 17 residues. CDR3 DNA: TGTGCCAGCAGCTTGAAATTGGTAAGCGGGGGCTACAATGAGCAGTTCTTC. Its protein product is CASSLKLVSGGYNEQFF. The full variable domain, in which reference TRBV5-6 and TRBJ2-1 provide the parts outside the CDR3, is DAGVTQSPTHLIKTRGQQVTLRCSPKSGHDTVSWYQQALGQGPQFIFQYYEEEERQRGNFPDRFSGHQFPNYSSELNVNALLLGDSALYLCASSLKLVSGGYNEQFFGPGTRLTVL.

The V gene is TRBV13, the J gene TRBJ2-7; 12 bases line up with TRBD2. This CDR3 is built from 15 residues. Germline V CDR1 and CDR2: PRHDT, FYEKMQ (reference sequence). Unmatched junction bases numbered 4, after V lost 2 bases and J lost 5 bases. For the CDR3, the DNA is TGTGCCAGCAGCTTACTAGCGGGAGGGAACCACGAGCAGTACTTC. This encodes CASSLLAGGNHEQYF.

The chain carries TRBV2 and TRBJ1-5, with 8 bases identical to TRBD1. The CDR3 covers 14 residues. The germline V gene encodes CDR1 SNHLY and CDR2 FYNNEI. Trimming at V came to 7 bases and at J to 7 bases, leaving 9 bases not matched to a gene. DNA of the CDR3: TGTGCCAGCACCGGACAGGGCCATCTCCAGCCCCAGCATTTT. It specifies CASTGQGHLQPQHF.

The chain has TRBV28 and TRBJ2-3; maybe TRBD1 (6 bases). V lost 2 bases and J lost 2, with 11 bases in between. CDR3 length: 15 amino acids. Germline CDR1 and CDR2: MDHEN and SYDVKM. Here the CDR3 DNA reads TGTGCCAGCAGTTTAGGCAGGGGACCCACAGATACGCAGTATTTT. Residues: CASSLGRGPTDTQYF.

The genes are TRBV11-3 and TRBJ2-5; no reliable D call. Trimming removed 1 base from V and 1 base from J, with 10 bases in between. The germline CDR1 and CDR2 sequences are SGHNT and YENEEA. There are 15 residues in the CDR3. The chain's CDR3 is CASSLGRLSQETQYF. The CDR3 nucleotides read TGTGCCAGCAGCTTAGGCAGGCTTAGCCAAGAGACCCAGTACTTC.

This chain joins TRBV11-3 and TRBJ2-6; D is unclear. The CDR3 covers 15 residues. Germline CDR1 reads SGHNT; CDR2 reads YENEEA. Deletions cut 2 bases from V and 0 bases from J, with 5 bases between. CDR3 DNA: TGTGCCAGCAGCTTAATGGCCTCTGGGGCCAACGTCCTGACTTTC. This gives the protein CASSLMASGANVLTF.